This entry lists 21 T cell receptor beta chains sequenced from one sample in a study of T-cell memory formation after mild COVID-19. One entry per CDR3 protein results from TCRdb running MiXCR on the 5' RACE reads. Of approximately 450,000 distinct CDR3 sequences in the sample, 15% to 20% are singletons; the top ten hold over 9%. Sequences were obtained from PBMCs or a T cell subset sorted from them (not recorded which). The source of these receptors is an adult woman who had mild COVID-19 (a few samples of this study predate the infection). Cell type and time point are not known.

In this sample, this clonotype turned up a few times. The V gene is TRBV19, the J gene TRBJ1-1; D may be TRBD1 (5 bases). The CDR3 is 15 residues long. The V end was cut by 0 bases, the J end by 0 bases, with 8 bases between. Germline lookup yields CDR1 LNHDA and CDR2 SQIVND (reference sequence). CDR3 in DNA: TGTGCCAGTAGTATAGATCGGGGCATGAACACTGAAGCTTTCTTT. Encoded protein: CASSIDRGMNTEAFF.

V is TRBV4-1 and J is TRBJ2-5, with TRBD2 matching 12 bases. Losses at the gene ends were 0 bases for V and 5 bases for J; bases not matched to a gene: 7. This CDR3 contains 17 residues. Germline V CDR1 and CDR2: MGHRA, YSYEKL. The CDR3 coding sequence is TGCGCCAGCAGCCAAGATCCAACTAGCGGGGGGAGGGAGACCCAGTACTTC. It codes for CASSQDPTSGGRETQYF.

Only a few counts were recorded for this clonotype. This rearrangement joins TRBV20-1 to TRBJ1-5; 7 nucleotides match TRBD1. Germline trimming cut 3 bases from V and 5 bases from J; bases unmatched to any gene: 4. The CDR3 sequence is 13 residues long. Germline V gene sequence: CDR1 DFQATT, CDR2 SNEGSKA (reference sequence). Here the CDR3 DNA reads TGCAGTGCTAGGGCAACAGGGGATCAGCCCCAGCATTTT. Translation gives CSARATGDQPQHF.

This clonotype was observed many times. The CDR3 loop reads CASSYTLHETQYF. DNA of the CDR3: TGTGCCAGCAGCTACACTCTTCACGAGACCCAGTACTTC. The rearrangement links TRBV14 to TRBJ2-5; D not resolved. The CDR3 has 13 amino acids. Germline values: CDR1 SGHDN, CDR2 FVKESK. Trimming removed 5 bases from V and 5 bases from J, with 12 bases in between.

This clonotype was recorded at least ten times. The rearrangement links TRBV10-3 to TRBJ2-3; D unclear. V was pared by 2 bases and J by 0 bases, with 3 bases between. The length of the CDR3 is 13 residues. Germline V CDR1 and CDR2: ENHRY, SYGVKD. The DNA of the CDR3 is TGTGCCATCAGTGAGGGGAGCACAGATACGCAGTATTTT. Encoded protein: CAISEGSTDTQYF.

J is TRBJ2-5 and V is TRBV29-1; D may match TRBD1 or TRBD2 (6 bases each). The V and J ends lost 3 bases and 4 bases respectively, with 9 bases between them. The germline V gene encodes CDR1 SQVTM and CDR2 ANQGSEA. The CDR3 sequence is 12 residues long. CDR3 DNA: TGCAGCGTTGATCGGGGGCGAGAGACCCAGTACTTC. Its protein is CSVDRGRETQYF. Together with reference TRBV29-1 and TRBJ2-5, the CDR3 gives the full variable domain: SAVISQKPSRDICQRGTSLTIQCQVDSQVTMMFWYRQQPGQSLTLIATANQGSEATYESGFVIDKFPISRPNLTFSTLTVSNMSPEDSSIYLCSVDRGRETQYFGPGTRLLVL.

The chain employs TRBV10-2 and TRBJ2-6; D is uncertain. The CDR3 sequence is 16 residues long. Germline V gives CDR1 WSHSY, CDR2 SAAADI. V lost 6 bases, J lost 0 bases, and 12 bases lay in between. For the CDR3, the DNA is TGCGCCAGCAGGAAAAAGGCTAGCTCTGGGGCCAACGTCCTGACTTTC. This encodes CASRKKASSGANVLTF.

The V and J genes are TRBV20-1 and TRBJ2-1; 9 bases fit TRBD1. In germline, CDR1 is DFQATT, CDR2 SNEGSKA (reference sequence). V trimming: 0 bases; J trimming: 8 bases; junction bases outside the gene matches: 8. The length of the CDR3 is 15 residues. CDR3 amino acids: CSARDGRTGAYEQFF. In nucleotides, the CDR3 is TGCAGTGCTAGAGATGGTCGGACAGGGGCCTATGAGCAGTTCTTC.

This clonotype has only a few counts. The chain recombines TRBV11-3 with TRBJ2-2, with D perhaps matching TRBD2 (6 bases). Trimming removed 1 base at V and 6 bases at J, with 9 bases between. The CDR3 totals 14 residues. Germline V gene sequence: CDR1 SGHNT, CDR2 YENEEA. CDR3 in DNA: TGTGCCAGCAGCTTAGGGGGGGATGCCGGGGAGCTGTTTTTT. It encodes CASSLGGDAGELFF. Filled out from reference TRBV11-3 and TRBJ2-2, the complete variable domain reads EAGVVQSPRYKIIEKKQPVAFWCNPISGHNTLYWYLQNLGQGPELLIRYENEEAVDDSQLPKDRFSAERLKGVDSTLKIQPAELGDSAVYLCASSLGGDAGELFFGEGSRLTVL.

The chain's CDR3 is CASSVGSPSGGRQPQHF. CDR3 nucleotide sequence: TGTGCCAGCAGTGTCGGGAGTCCATCCGGGGGCCGTCAGCCCCAGCATTTT. The genes are TRBV6-1 and TRBJ1-5; perhaps TRBD1 as D (6 bases). There are 17 residues in the CDR3. Germline V lookup: CDR1 MNHNS, CDR2 SASEGT. The V end was cut by 4 bases, the J end by 6 bases, with 22 bases between.

The rearrangement links TRBV4-1 to TRBJ2-3; TRBD1 aligns across 10 bases. V dropped 0 bases and J dropped 7; count of bases not matched to a gene: 10. The CDR3 runs to 17 residues. CDR1 is MGHRA and CDR2 is YSYEKL in the germline V gene. CDR3 in amino acids: CASSQEGRQGAGHTQYF. The CDR3 region has the DNA TGCGCCAGCAGCCAAGAGGGAAGACAGGGGGCCGGTCATACGCAGTATTTT.

This clonotype appeared a few times. The chain couples TRBV12-3 or TRBV12-4 to TRBJ2-7; D unclear. With 7 bases removed from V and 3 bases from J, the gap between germline ends came to 13 bases. This CDR3 has 13 amino acids. The CDR3 region has the DNA TGTGCCAGCAACACGGACGGCGTCTACGAGCAGTACTTC. This gives the protein CASNTDGVYEQYF.

This clonotype was seen a handful of times. This chain links TRBV11-3 with TRBJ2-2; D call uncertain. Trimming stripped 2 bases from V and 5 bases from J, with 6 bases between. The length of the CDR3 is 13 residues. The germline gives CDR1 SGHNT, CDR2 YENEEA. CDR3 loop: CASSLIGTGELFF. CDR3 nucleotide sequence: TGTGCCAGCAGCTTAATTGGTACCGGGGAGCTGTTTTTT.

The V call is TRBV27, the J call TRBJ1-2; 7 nucleotides match TRBD1. The CDR3 totals 14 residues. Trimming at V came to 6 bases and at J to 4 bases, leaving 8 bases not matched to a gene. Per the germline V gene, CDR1 is MNHEY and CDR2 is SMNVEV (reference sequence). CDR3 DNA sequence: TGTGCCAGCAGCTCGGACAGGCGATTCTATGGCTACACCTTC. Protein product: CASSSDRRFYGYTF.

This clonotype has a handful of counts. V gene TRBV2 combines with J gene TRBJ2-3, with 10 bases matching TRBD2. The CDR3 is made up of 16 amino acids. CDR1 and CDR2 (germline): SNHLY, FYNNEI. V was pared by 7 bases and J by 4 bases, with 11 bases of the junction left unmatched. The CDR3 nucleotides read TGTGCCAGCACCCACCTCAGCGGGGGGGCGGCAGATACGCAGTATTTT. Protein product: CASTHLSGGAADTQYF.

CDR3 region: CASSAEAGGYNQPQHF. DNA for the CDR3: TGTGCCAGCAGCGCAGAGGCAGGGGGATACAATCAGCCCCAGCATTTT. The genes are TRBV7-9 and TRBJ1-5; the match to TRBD1 covers 7 bases. The CDR3 is made up of 16 amino acids. Germline loops: CDR1 SEHNR, CDR2 FQNEAQ (reference sequence). V gave up 5 bases and J gave up 3 bases; unmatched junction bases: 10. The full variable domain, with the rest looked up from reference TRBV7-9 and TRBJ1-5, is DTGVSQNPRHKITKRGQNVTFRCDPISEHNRLYWYRQTLGQGPEFLTYFQNEAQLEKSRLLSDRFSAERPKGSFSTLEIQRTEQGDSAMYLCASSAEAGGYNQPQHFGDGTRLSIL.

In this sample, this clonotype turned up a few times. The J gene is TRBJ2-7, the V gene TRBV7-9, with 9 bases fitting TRBD1. V dropped 4 bases and J dropped 3; count of bases not matched to a gene: 4. The V gene's germline CDR1 is SEHNR and CDR2 FQNEAQ (reference sequence). This CDR3 has 14 residues. DNA of the CDR3: TGTGCCAGCAGCTCGGGACAGGGAGTCTACGAGCAGTACTTC. Translation gives CASSSGQGVYEQYF.

This clonotype was seen ten or more times. In DNA form, the CDR3 reads TGTGCCAGCAGTTGGGGGGCCTCCTACAATGAGCAGTTCTTC. Amino acids: CASSWGASYNEQFF. J is TRBJ2-1 and V is TRBV12-3 or TRBV12-4; D may match TRBD1 or TRBD2 (6 bases each). V dropped 4 bases and J dropped 0 bases, with 7 bases sitting between them. This CDR3 is built from 14 residues.

Only a few counts were recorded for this clonotype. This chain connects TRBV25-1 to TRBJ2-1, with TRBD2 identical over 10 bases. The V segment lost 0 bases and the J segment 7 bases; nucleotides outside the gene matches: 6. Per germline, CDR1 MGHDK and CDR2 SYGVNS. This CDR3 has 16 amino acids. CDR3: CASSEYIAGGRNEQFF. CDR3 sequence (DNA): TGTGCCAGCAGTGAATATATAGCGGGAGGAAGGAATGAGCAGTTCTTC.

The table lists this clonotype with a few counts. The chain uses TRBV30 and TRBJ2-3, with 9 bases matching TRBD1. This CDR3 comprises 13 residues. CDR1 GTSNPN and CDR2 SVGIG come from the germline V gene (reference sequence). With V trimmed by 5 bases and J by 5 bases, 5 bases remained unmatched. Here the CDR3 reads CAWQPTGGDTQYF. The CDR3 DNA reads TGTGCCTGGCAACCGACAGGGGGAGATACGCAGTATTTT.

The CDR3 coding sequence is TGTGCCAGCAGTCTATTCTCGACTAGCGGAGCTGGCAAAAACATTCAGTACTTC. It encodes CASSLFSTSGAGKNIQYF. This chain uses TRBV6-6 with TRBJ2-4; 9 positions match TRBD2. V shed 5 bases, J shed 3 bases, and the junction held 14 bases outside the gene matches. Germline V gene sequence: CDR1 MNHNY, CDR2 SVGAGI (reference sequence). The CDR3 has 18 residues.